The 15 T cell receptor beta chains below all came from one sample that was sequenced in a study of shared clonotypes between healthy human individuals. Sequencing used immunoSEQ multiplex PCR; TCRdb keeps in-frame clones, though not all of them. The data show about 2.4 million clones, with roughly 93% seen just once and about 0.34% held by the top ten. Sequences were obtained from naive CD4+ T cells from PBMCs. Subset noted: CD45RA+ positively selected. The receptors originated from a young man in good health. Some clones in this sample may be carry-over from other donors' samples.

V and J are TRBV28 and TRBJ2-6, with D maybe TRBD1 (6 bases). The CDR3 totals 15 residues. In germline, CDR1 is MDHEN, CDR2 SYDVKM. Trimming removed 8 bases from V and 0 bases from J, with 11 bases in between. This chain's CDR3 is CASGTFTSGANVLTF. The CDR3 bases are TGTGCCAGCGGGACATTTACCTCTGGGGCCAACGTCCTGACTTTC.

The rearrangement uses TRBV27 and TRBJ2-1, with D unresolved. This CDR3 contains 15 residues. The V gene's germline CDR1 is MNHEY and CDR2 SMNVEV (reference sequence). The V end lost 3 bases, the J end lost 0 bases, and 9 bases lay between the germline ends. This chain's CDR3 is CASSFPESSYNEQFF. CDR3 bases: TGTGCCAGCAGTTTTCCCGAGAGCTCCTACAATGAGCAGTTCTTC.

The V and J genes are TRBV6-1 and TRBJ2-3, with D unclear. Germline CDR1 reads MNHNS; CDR2 reads SASEGT. V lost 6 bases and J lost 2, with 12 bases in between. CDR3 length: 14 residues. DNA for the CDR3: TGTGCCAGCAGGAAGGTGGGATCCACAGATACGCAGTATTTT. Translating it yields CASRKVGSTDTQYF.

Comments on this clone: The sample carries other DNA sequences with the same CDR3. The chain links TRBV18 to TRBJ1-5; 9 bases fit TRBD1. Germline V gene sequence: CDR1 KGHSH, CDR2 LQKENI. V gave up 3 bases and J gave up 5 bases; unmatched junction bases: 2. The CDR3 spans 14 residues. DNA of the CDR3: TGTGCCAGCTCACCGGGACAGGGAGATCAGCCCCAGCATTTT. This gives the protein CASSPGQGDQPQHF.

On this clone itself: The sample contains more than one DNA sequence encoding this CDR3. The chain employs TRBV5-1 and TRBJ2-1; no clear D. V lost 1 base and J 0 bases, leaving 8 bases between the germline ends. Germline V gene data show CDR1 as SGHRS and CDR2 as YFSETQ. The CDR3 has 15 amino acids. Here the CDR3 reads CASSLSASSYNEQFF. In DNA form, the CDR3 reads TGCGCCAGCAGCTTGTCTGCTAGCTCCTACAATGAGCAGTTCTTC.

The rearrangement uses TRBV5-4 and TRBJ1-1; no clear D. This CDR3 is built from 14 residues. CDR1 and CDR2 from the germline V gene are SGHNT and YYREEE (reference sequence). The ends were cut back, 4 bases at V and 3 bases at J, with 13 bases in the middle. CDR3 amino acids: CASSLPAGDTEAFF. The CDR3 bases are TGTGCCAGCAGCCTGCCCGCTGGGGACACTGAAGCTTTCTTT. Filled out from reference TRBV5-4 and TRBJ1-1, the complete variable domain reads ETGVTQSPTHLIKTRGQQVTLRCSSQSGHNTVSWYQQALGQGPQFIFQYYREEENGRGNFPPRFSGLQFPNYSSELNVNALELDDSALYLCASSLPAGDTEAFFGQGTRLTVV.

In its sample, this clone was seen once. The J gene is TRBJ2-1, the V gene TRBV6-4; D is unresolved. The germline V gene has CDR1 MRHNA and CDR2 SNTAGT. V was pared by 6 bases and J by 0 bases, with 12 bases between. The CDR3 length is 15 residues. The CDR3 DNA is TGTGCCAGCAGCCTACTGGGTACCTCCTACAATGAGCAGTTCTTC. It is translated as CASSLLGTSYNEQFF.

The chain carries TRBV7-3 and TRBJ2-3, with a weak D call TRBD2 (6 bases). Trimming cost V 2 bases and J 2 bases, with 17 bases left between them. The germline V gene has CDR1 SGHTA and CDR2 FQGTGA. CDR3 size: 17 residues. The CDR3 nucleotides read TGTGCCAGCAGCTTACTTGGCGGGGCGGTCACCACAGATACGCAGTATTTT. Its protein is CASSLLGGAVTTDTQYF.

The CDR3 reads CASSGDRGLETQYF. CDR3 nucleotides: TGTGCCAGCAGCGGGGACAGGGGGCTAGAGACCCAGTACTTC. The chain employs TRBV2 and TRBJ2-5, with 12 nucleotides matching TRBD1. Germline CDR1 and CDR2: SNHLY and FYNNEI. This CDR3 has 14 residues. V lost 6 bases, J lost 4 bases, and 3 bases stayed unmatched. Full variable domain (remainder filled in from reference TRBV2 and TRBJ2-5): EPEVTQTPSHQVTQMGQEVILRCVPISNHLYFYWYRQILGQKVEFLVSFYNNEISEKSEIFDDQFSVERPDGSNFTLKIRSTKLEDSAMYFCASSGDRGLETQYFGPGTRLLVL.

V gene TRBV6-6 combines with J gene TRBJ1-4; D unresolved. V was trimmed by 2 bases and J by 8 bases, leaving 9 bases between them. CDR3 size: 13 residues. Germline assignment: CDR1 MNHNY and CDR2 SVGAGI (reference sequence). Written as DNA, the CDR3 is TGTGCCAGCAGTTACAATATCGGGGAAAAACTGTTTTTT. Residues: CASSYNIGEKLFF.

The chain employs TRBV28 and TRBJ1-5; D not certain. The CDR3 is made up of 14 amino acids. The germline gives CDR1 MDHEN, CDR2 SYDVKM. V was clipped by 6 bases and J by 3 bases, with 12 bases between them. Written as DNA, the CDR3 is TGTGCCAGCAGACCCGAGGGTCCCAATCAGCCCCAGCATTTT. Translated, it gives CASRPEGPNQPQHF.

The V call is TRBV11-2, the J call TRBJ2-1, with D possibly matching TRBD2 (6 bases). This CDR3 has 15 amino acids. CDR1 is SGHAT, CDR2 FQNNGV, per germline. The ends were cut back, 3 bases at V and 2 bases at J, with 11 bases in the middle. CDR3 DNA sequence: TGTGCCAGCAGCTTCGGTAGCGGAGCCTACAATGAGCAGTTCTTC. This codes for CASSFGSGAYNEQFF.

The V gene is TRBV2, the J gene TRBJ2-3, with 7 bases identical to TRBD2. The germline CDR1 and CDR2 sequences are SNHLY and FYNNEI. V gave up 5 bases and J gave up 15 bases; unmatched junction bases: 17. The CDR3 is 14 residues long. CDR3 sequence: CASSPLLTAGVGYF. Here the CDR3 DNA reads TGTGCCAGCAGTCCGTTGCTCACGGCGGGAGTGGGTTATTTT.

The CDR3 protein is CASSRTSGKSYEQYF. The CDR3 coding sequence is TGTGCCAGCAGCCGGACTAGCGGGAAATCCTACGAGCAGTACTTC. The chain uses TRBV5-4 and TRBJ2-7, with TRBD2 identical over 12 bases. The CDR3 extends over 15 amino acids. CDR1 and CDR2 from the germline V gene are SGHNT and YYREEE (reference sequence). The V segment lost 4 bases and the J segment 1 base; nucleotides outside the gene matches: 3.

V is TRBV19 and J is TRBJ1-2; unclear D gene. Trimming took off 7 bases at V and 3 bases at J, with 15 bases between the two ends. CDR1 and CDR2 (germline): LNHDA, SQIVND (reference sequence). This CDR3 is 14 amino acids long. The CDR3 DNA is TGTGCCAGTACCCCAATTAGCCGAGACTATGGCTACACCTTC. Translating gives CASTPISRDYGYTF.